This T cell receptor beta chain was recovered during a study of T cells in localized non-small cell lung cancer. Study-wide results and caveats: Heterogeneity stays possible, as sequencing covered only one tumor region. With higher T cell density in blood came longer overall survival.

CDR1 LNHDA and CDR2 SQIVND come from the germline V gene (reference sequence). V lost 2 bases and J 7 bases, leaving 11 bases between the germline ends. The length of the CDR3 is 14 residues. This clone was seen more than once but under ten times. Its antigen is currently unknown. Using immunoSEQ multiplex PCR, the repertoire was profiled, and TCRdb retains in-frame clones only, with some absent. The data hold nearly 11,000 clones, with 85% to 95% observed a single time. This receptor was taken from an older male donor with stage III lung adenocarcinoma. V gene TRBV19 combines with J gene TRBJ2-2; D might be TRBD2 (5 bases). Sample: peripheral blood, taken before any cancer treatment. The CDR3 bases are TGTGCCAGTAGTATACGGGGATTCGGCGGGGAGCTGTTTTTT. It is translated as CASSIRGFGGELFF. The entire variable domain, with the rest obtained from reference TRBV19 and TRBJ2-2, is as follows: DGGITQSPKYLFRKEGQNVTLSCEQNLNHDAMYWYRQDPGQGLRLIYYSQIVNDFQKGDIAEGYSVSREKKESFPLTVTSAQKNPTAFYLCASSIRGFGGELFFGEGSRLTVL.